Listed here are 8 T cell receptor beta chains from one sample, sequenced in a study of spatial heterogeneity in lung cancer. Described time point: sample taken at primary tumor resection. The authors sequenced whole RNA from tumor, nontumor lung or frozen PBMC without sorting. In TCRdb, the 5' RACE reads were re-called with MiXCR into one record per CDR3 protein. The sample includes about 710 distinct CDR3 sequences, approximately 51% of them seen just once. This sample comprised PBMCs, obtained at surgery. These TCRs come from a male donor with early-stage non-small cell lung cancer.

On this clonotype itself: This beta chain is an unintended read in a library built for alpha chains; its size means little. The chain combines TRBV28 with TRBJ2-6, with D perhaps TRBD1 (5 bases). Trimming stripped 2 bases from V and 2 bases from J, with 10 bases between. Germline V lookup: CDR1 MDHEN, CDR2 SYDVKM. The CDR3 extends over 16 amino acids. Written as DNA, the CDR3 is TGTGCCAGCAGTTTACCCACAGGTACTGGGGCCAACGTCCTGACTTTC. Its translation: CASSLPTGTGANVLTF.

With regard to this clonotype: Found in a library prepared for alpha chains, this beta chain is an off-target read, and its abundance has little meaning. V usage is TRBV6-1 and J usage is TRBJ2-2; 8 nucleotides match TRBD2. Germline trimming cut 6 bases from V and 1 base from J; bases unmatched to any gene: 1. CDR1 is MNHNS, CDR2 SASEGT, per germline. The CDR3 sequence is 14 residues long. The CDR3 reads CASRTSGNTGELFF. Here the CDR3 DNA reads TGTGCCAGCAGAACTAGCGGGAACACCGGGGAGCTGTTTTTT.

This clonotype was recorded a few times. This beta chain is an unintended read in a library built for alpha chains; its size means little. V gene TRBV5-1 combines with J gene TRBJ1-6; D is perhaps TRBD1 (6 bases). Germline V gene lookup returns CDR1 SGHRS and CDR2 YFSETQ. The CDR3 has 14 amino acids. Trimming shortened V by 0 bases and J by 10 bases, and 11 bases separated the two germline ends. The DNA of the CDR3 is TGCGCCAGCAGCTTGGGCAGGGGTGGATCACCCCTCCACTTT. Protein: CASSLGRGGSPLHF.

Worth noting for this clonotype: As an off-target read in a library built for alpha chains, this beta chain has a frequency of little significance. The chain is built from TRBV7-9 and TRBJ2-6, with 14 bases fitting TRBD2. CDR1 SEHNR and CDR2 FQNEAQ come from the germline V gene (reference sequence). This CDR3 region has 20 residues. V gave up 5 bases and J gave up 2 bases; unmatched junction bases: 11. The CDR3 DNA reads as TGTGCCAGCAGCCCGCTTTTGGGACTAGCGGGAGTAACTGGGGCCAACGTCCTGACTTTC. Amino acid sequence: CASSPLLGLAGVTGANVLTF.

Notes on this clonotype: This beta chain turned up in a library designed for alpha chains; as an off-target read, its abundance says little. The chain joins TRBV28 to TRBJ2-7; 9 bases align to TRBD2. J gave up 3 bases and V 8 bases, and 8 bases lay outside the gene matches. The CDR3 sequence is 14 residues long. Germline V CDR1 and CDR2: MDHEN, SYDVKM. This chain's CDR3 is CASFAGTSIYEQYF. CDR3 DNA: TGTGCCAGCTTCGCGGGGACTAGCATCTACGAGCAGTACTTC.

In regard to this clonotype: Because this beta chain is a stray read in a library intended to capture alpha chains, its abundance should not be given much weight. This chain joins TRBV21-1 and TRBJ2-4; the table gives TRBD1 as D, unverified against the DNA. TRBV21-1 is a pseudogene. The CDR3 length is 13 residues. The CDR3 bases are TGTGCCAGCCAGTTGGACAGAGAAAACATTCAGTACTTC. Translating it yields CASQLDRENIQYF.

As concerns this clonotype: A library prepared for alpha chains yielded this beta chain as an off-target read; its size is of little meaning. The chain employs TRBV7-9 and TRBJ2-7, with 7 bases aligning to TRBD1. Germline V lookup: CDR1 SEHNR, CDR2 FQNEAQ (reference sequence). The CDR3 runs to 15 residues. V shed 5 bases, J shed 0 bases, and the junction held 7 bases outside the gene matches. Here the CDR3 DNA reads TGTGCCAGCAGCAGCTTGGACAGGCCCTCCTACGAGCAGTACTTC. Translated: CASSSLDRPSYEQYF.

In the case of this clonotype: Found in a library prepared for alpha chains, this beta chain is an off-target read, and its abundance has little meaning. The chain uses TRBV11-2 and TRBJ2-3, with TRBD2 matching over 12 bases. The CDR3 sequence is 16 residues long. V was pared by 5 bases and J by 5 bases, with 8 bases of the junction left unmatched. Germline V gene lookup returns CDR1 SGHAT and CDR2 FQNNGV. CDR3 in amino acids: CASSHWTSGAVDTQYF. In DNA form, the CDR3 reads TGTGCCAGCAGCCATTGGACTAGCGGGGCTGTAGATACGCAGTATTTT.